Described below is a single TCR beta chain sequence and its context. Germline CDR1 reads SGHNT; CDR2 reads YENEEA. Trimming shortened V by 3 bases and J by 0 bases, and 14 bases separated the two germline ends. The CDR3 covers 17 residues. The entry originates in a study of OX40 agonist ivuxolimab in advanced cancers. TCRdb's table, derived via immunoSEQ multiplex PCR, lists solely in-frame clones and lacks some. The data contain around 58,000 clones, 84% of them singletons. Autoimmune disease history or systemic immunosuppression barred patients. The TCR comes from an adult with an advanced solid tumor such as melanoma, head and neck, liver or kidney cancer. The sample was CD4+ or CD8+ T cells sorted from blood, taken in a trial of the OX40 agonist ivuxolimab. J is TRBJ1-4 and V is TRBV11-3; D remains unclear. The CDR3 protein is CASSFASGTSTNEKLFF. CDR3 DNA: TGTGCCAGCAGCTTTGCTAGTGGAACCTCAACTAATGAAAAACTGTTTTTT.